The present T cell receptor beta chain was sequenced within a study of blood T cell repertoires in COVID-19. Study as a whole: Sites in the United States, Italy and Spain provided acute and convalescent COVID-19 samples. T cells, B-cell-depleted T cells, or PBMCs provided the cDNA or gDNA that served as material.

In the authors' workflow: Estimated nucleated cell counts came from reference gene primer amplification. Here immunoSEQ multiplex PCR was the method, and the copy in TCRdb shows in-frame clones only, minus some. Clonal size and the V and J genes are those of that table, whereas D and trimming came from the DNA. The sample lists over 150,000 clones; roughly 91% were seen once. The sequencing input was peripheral blood. The TCR was taken from a man aged 45-65 years who had recovered from COVID-19.

The DNA for the CDR3 is TGTGCCAGCAGTCCGACAGGGAACACTGAAGCTTTCTTT. Its translation: CASSPTGNTEAFF. V gene TRBV27 combines with J gene TRBJ1-1, with D perhaps matching TRBD1 (6 bases). Germline-derived CDR1 and CDR2 are MNHEY and SMNVEV (reference sequence). The ends were cut back, 5 bases at V and 1 base at J, with 8 bases in the middle. The CDR3 extends over 13 amino acids.